The 6 T cell receptor beta chains in this list originate from one sample, sequenced in a study of blood T cell repertoires in COVID-19. The method was immunoSEQ multiplex PCR; TCRdb's version includes in-frame clones alone and lacks a portion of them. The repertoire has around 49,000 clones, 80% to 95% of them found once; the top ten carry more than 0.8%. Sequencing input: peripheral blood. These receptors all stem from a man aged 60 to 69 with COVID-19, enrolled during active disease.

This rearrangement joins TRBV10-2 to TRBJ2-3; 9 bases align to TRBD2. Germline V gives CDR1 WSHSY, CDR2 SAAADI. The V and J ends lost 2 bases and 4 bases, in that order; junction bases with no gene match: 10. This CDR3 has 17 residues. CDR3: CASSEVGRGGTPDTQYF. The CDR3 nucleotides are TGCGCCAGCAGTGAGGTTGGGCGGGGGGGCACCCCAGATACGCAGTATTTT.

This clone was observed a few times. The chain recombines TRBV28 with TRBJ2-7, with TRBD2 identical over 8 bases. Trimming removed 4 bases from V and 2 bases from J; junction bases left unmatched: 1. Germline-derived CDR1 and CDR2 are MDHEN and SYDVKM. The CDR3 loop spans 13 amino acids. The CDR3: CASSYGGAYEQYF. The CDR3 nucleotides read TGTGCCAGCAGTTACGGGGGGGCCTACGAGCAGTACTTC.

This chain links TRBV5-6 with TRBJ2-1, with 11 bases lining up with TRBD2. CDR1 SGHDT and CDR2 YYEEEE come from the germline V gene. This CDR3 has 16 residues. J gave up 4 bases and V 4 bases, and 7 bases lay outside the gene matches. CDR3 residues: CASSQYSGGAYNEQFF. DNA of the CDR3: TGTGCCAGCAGCCAATATAGCGGGGGGGCTTACAATGAGCAGTTCTTC.

The chain recombines TRBV6-2 or TRBV6-3 with TRBJ2-2, with TRBD2 matching over 8 bases. The J segment lost 0 bases and the V segment lost 5 bases, leaving 2 bases of the junction unmatched. The CDR3 has 15 residues. From germline, CDR1 is MNHEY and CDR2 SVGEGT. CDR3 in DNA: TGTGCCAGCAGTCGGGAGGGATCGAACACCGGGGAGCTGTTTTTT. Amino acid sequence: CASSREGSNTGELFF.

V usage is TRBV29-1 and J usage is TRBJ1-1; 7 nucleotides align to TRBD1. The J segment lost 2 bases and the V segment lost 6 bases, leaving 6 bases of the junction unmatched. The CDR3 covers 13 residues. Looked up from germline, CDR1 is SQVTM and CDR2 is ANQGSEA. The CDR3, as DNA: TGCAGCGTGGCGACAGGGACCAACACTGAAGCTTTCTTT. Amino acids: CSVATGTNTEAFF.

The chain combines TRBV28 with TRBJ2-3, with TRBD1 identical over 9 bases. CDR3 length equals 17 residues. From germline, CDR1 is MDHEN and CDR2 SYDVKM. Germline trimming cut 5 bases from V and 3 bases from J; bases unmatched to any gene: 12. The CDR3 loop is CASSPPRFDRGTDTQYF. The CDR3 DNA is TGTGCCAGCAGTCCCCCACGTTTCGACAGGGGGACAGATACGCAGTATTTT.